This TCR beta chain was obtained from a study of blood T cell repertoires in COVID-19. Across the whole study: In each case, the material was cDNA or gDNA derived from T cells, B-cell-depleted T cells, or PBMCs.

CDR3 size: 16 residues. Trimming took 8 bases from V and 0 from J, leaving 17 bases between them. Germline CDR1 is MNHEY and CDR2 is SMNVEV (reference sequence). The repertoire was sequenced with immunoSEQ multiplex PCR; TCRdb's copy has only in-frame clones and lacks some. Of some 54,000 clones in the sample, about 80% were seen once. The TCR originated in a man aged 65 to 79 with active COVID-19. Source material: peripheral blood. V is TRBV27 and J is TRBJ2-1, with D tentatively TRBD2 (7 bases). In DNA form, the CDR3 reads TGTGCCAGCCAGACGGGGGCGGGGGCCTCCTACAATGAGCAGTTCTTC. Amino acid sequence: CASQTGAGASYNEQFF.